A single sample gave rise to the 22 T cell receptor beta chains below, sequenced in a study of blood T cell repertoires in COVID-19. TCRdb keeps only in-frame clones here, not all; method: immunoSEQ multiplex PCR. The data hold about 370,000 clones, with around 90% observed a single time. Source material: peripheral blood. These receptors all stem from a woman aged 30 to 39 with COVID-19, enrolled during active disease.

V usage is TRBV2 and J usage is TRBJ2-1; the D is unclear. From germline, CDR1 is SNHLY and CDR2 FYNNEI. The CDR3 extends over 11 amino acids. V was cut by 6 bases and J by 7 bases, with 7 bases left in between. Here the CDR3 reads CASSVSNEQFF. The CDR3 DNA is TGTGCCAGCAGCGTCTCGAATGAGCAGTTCTTC.

DNA for the CDR3: TGTGCCAGCAGCCCCGGGAGTGGAGGGGCCAACGTCCTGACTTTC. This codes for CASSPGSGGANVLTF. This chain connects TRBV7-6 to TRBJ2-6; TRBD2 is a possible D gene (6 bases). The germline V gene has CDR1 SGHVS and CDR2 FNYEAQ. The CDR3 extends over 15 amino acids. V lost 5 bases and J lost 4, with 12 bases in between.

As regards this clone: The same CDR3 arises from other DNA sequences in this sample as well. This chain links TRBV7-2 with TRBJ2-7; D may be TRBD2 (7 bases). This CDR3 is built from 14 residues. Trimming took off 5 bases at V and 2 bases at J, with 13 bases between the two ends. Germline CDR1 SGHTA, CDR2 FQGNSA. The CDR3 coding sequence is TGTGCCAGCAGCCCTTCCGGGGGGCCCTACGAGCAGTACTTC. Translated: CASSPSGGPYEQYF.

The gene calls are TRBV3-1 (or the pseudogene TRBV3-2) and TRBJ2-2, with 13 bases aligning to TRBD2. This CDR3 has 17 amino acids. Germline assignment: CDR1 LGHDT and CDR2 YNNKEL (reference sequence). V lost 4 bases, J lost 5 bases, and 7 bases stayed unmatched. The CDR3 protein is CASSLGLAGVLTGELFF. The CDR3 DNA follows: TGTGCCAGCAGCCTTGGACTAGCGGGAGTTTTAACCGGGGAGCTGTTTTTT.

The V and J genes are TRBV30 and TRBJ1-1; D call uncertain. CDR1 GTSNPN and CDR2 SVGIG come from the germline V gene (reference sequence). This CDR3 is 11 amino acids long. Deletions cut 0 bases from V and 11 bases from J, with 10 bases between. CDR3 region: CAWSVTLEAFF. The CDR3 DNA reads as TGTGCCTGGAGTGTAACATTGGAGGCTTTCTTT. Based on the CDR3 plus reference TRBV30 and TRBJ1-1, the full variable domain is SQTIHQWPATLVQPVGSPLSLECTVEGTSNPNLYWYRQAAGRGLQLLFYSVGIGQISSEVPQNLSASRPQDRQFILSSKKLLLSDSGFYLCAWSVTLEAFFGQGTRLTVV.

V is TRBV19 and J is TRBJ2-1, with D possibly being TRBD2 (6 bases). The CDR3 has 11 residues. Germline-derived CDR1 and CDR2 are LNHDA and SQIVND (reference sequence). V lost 5 bases to trimming and J lost 9 bases, with 8 bases between them. The chain's CDR3 is CASSWGGEQFF. The CDR3 DNA is TGTGCCAGTAGTTGGGGAGGTGAGCAGTTCTTC. The whole variable domain, remainder taken from reference TRBV19 and TRBJ2-1, is DGGITQSPKYLFRKEGQNVTLSCEQNLNHDAMYWYRQDPGQGLRLIYYSQIVNDFQKGDIAEGYSVSREKKESFPLTVTSAQKNPTAFYLCASSWGGEQFFGPGTRLTVL.

V is TRBV2 and J is TRBJ1-1; TRBD1 might be the D (5 bases). The CDR3 is made up of 13 amino acids. Trimming took off 8 bases at V and 6 bases at J, with 16 bases between the two ends. The V gene's germline CDR1 is SNHLY and CDR2 FYNNEI. CDR3 sequence reads: CASGTAGNAEAFF. The CDR3, as DNA: TGTGCCAGCGGAACGGCAGGGAATGCTGAAGCTTTCTTT.

The chain employs TRBV3-1 (or the pseudogene TRBV3-2) and TRBJ1-6; unclear D gene. V gave up 2 bases and J gave up 0 bases, with 8 bases separating them. Germline CDR1 reads LGHDT; CDR2 reads YNNKEL (reference sequence). The CDR3 is 16 amino acids. The CDR3 DNA is TGTGCCAGCAGCCAATTACAGCTCTCCTATAATTCACCCCTCCACTTT. Amino acid sequence: CASSQLQLSYNSPLHF.

This chain links TRBV20-1 with TRBJ2-7, with D unclear. This CDR3 region has 9 residues. V was shortened by 6 bases and J by 3 bases, with 3 bases between the two germline ends. Germline V gene sequence: CDR1 DFQATT, CDR2 SNEGSKA (reference sequence). The CDR3 region is CSARYEQYV. As DNA, the CDR3 is TGCAGTGCCCGCTACGAGCAGTACGTC.

The chain combines TRBV29-1 with TRBJ1-1, with TRBD1 matching over 7 bases. Trimming removed 0 bases from V and 0 bases from J; junction bases left unmatched: 10. CDR1 is SQVTM, CDR2 ANQGSEA, per germline. The CDR3 is 17 residues long. CDR3 loop: CSVEDGGTVSMNTEAFF. CDR3 nucleotide sequence: TGCAGCGTTGAAGATGGGGGGACAGTTTCGATGAACACTGAAGCTTTCTTT. Full variable domain (remainder filled in from reference TRBV29-1 and TRBJ1-1): SAVISQKPSRDICQRGTSLTIQCQVDSQVTMMFWYRQQPGQSLTLIATANQGSEATYESGFVIDKFPISRPNLTFSTLTVSNMSPEDSSIYLCSVEDGGTVSMNTEAFFGQGTRLTVV.

The chain joins TRBV18 to TRBJ1-4; 8 nucleotides match TRBD1. The CDR3 spans 18 residues. Trimming at V came to 3 bases and at J to 1 base, leaving 10 bases not matched to a gene. Germline V gene lookup returns CDR1 KGHSH and CDR2 LQKENI. The CDR3 spells CASSPGQASTGTNEKLFF. CDR3 nucleotides: TGTGCCAGCTCACCGGGACAGGCTTCAACGGGAACTAATGAAAAACTGTTTTTT.

The J gene is TRBJ2-7, the V gene TRBV28; perhaps TRBD2 as D (7 bases). The V and J ends lost 8 bases and 3 bases respectively, with 29 bases between them. Germline assignment: CDR1 MDHEN and CDR2 SYDVKM. This CDR3 spans 18 amino acids. DNA of the CDR3: TGTGCCAGCCCTCCCGGGACACTAATTAGGGGGGGGGACTACGAGCAGTACTTC. Protein: CASPPGTLIRGGDYEQYF.

The rearrangement joins TRBV5-1 to TRBJ2-5, with 7 bases identical to TRBD1. Germline V gives CDR1 SGHRS, CDR2 YFSETQ. Unmatched junction bases numbered 8, after V lost 1 base and J lost 5 bases. The CDR3 runs 15 residues. CDR3 residues: CASSLSPTGSETQYF. CDR3 DNA sequence: TGCGCCAGCAGCTTGAGCCCGACAGGGTCCGAGACCCAGTACTTC.

V gene TRBV6-5 combines with J gene TRBJ2-7, with D tentatively TRBD2 (6 bases). CDR1 MNHEY and CDR2 SVGAGI come from the germline V gene. V was shortened by 5 bases and J by 2 bases, with 13 bases between the two germline ends. There are 14 residues in the CDR3. In DNA, the CDR3 is TGTGCCAGCAGTCCCCGGGACTTCCCCTACGAGCAGTACGTC. This translates into CASSPRDFPYEQYV.

The chain employs TRBV28 and TRBJ1-1; 7 nucleotides line up with TRBD1. CDR3 length: 14 amino acids. J gave up 4 bases and V 2 bases, and 4 bases lay outside the gene matches. Per germline, CDR1 MDHEN and CDR2 SYDVKM. The CDR3 bases are TGTGCCAGCAGTTTAATCCCAGGGGGCACTGAAGCTTTCTTT. This sequence encodes CASSLIPGGTEAFF.

This clone has just a few counts. The rearrangement joins TRBV11-2 to TRBJ2-1; weak D call: TRBD2 (6 bases). CDR1 is SGHAT and CDR2 is FQNNGV in the germline V gene. CDR3 size: 15 residues. V dropped 3 bases and J dropped 0 bases, with 9 bases sitting between them. CDR3: CASSFGGNSYNEQFF. CDR3 nucleotides: TGTGCCAGCAGCTTCGGAGGGAACTCCTACAATGAGCAGTTCTTC.

This clone was picked up one time. The gene calls are TRBV6-5 and TRBJ1-2, with D maybe TRBD1 (6 bases). The length of the CDR3 is 15 residues. With 3 bases removed from V and 6 bases from J, the gap between germline ends came to 17 bases. CDR1 and CDR2 from the germline V gene are MNHEY and SVGAGI. The CDR3 protein is CASSYNYLGADGYTF. As DNA, the CDR3 is TGTGCCAGCAGTTATAATTATCTGGGGGCGGATGGCTACACCTTC.

The chain recombines TRBV2 with TRBJ1-2, with 9 bases that match TRBD1. The CDR3 totals 16 residues. Trimming removed 6 bases from V and 2 bases from J; junction bases left unmatched: 10. Germline V lookup: CDR1 SNHLY, CDR2 FYNNEI. The CDR3 DNA reads TGTGCCAGCAGCCTACAGGGGGCATACTCAAACTATGGCTACACCTTC. Translating it yields CASSLQGAYSNYGYTF. The variable domain in full, completed from reference TRBV2 and TRBJ1-2, reads EPEVTQTPSHQVTQMGQEVILRCVPISNHLYFYWYRQILGQKVEFLVSFYNNEISEKSEIFDDQFSVERPDGSNFTLKIRSTKLEDSAMYFCASSLQGAYSNYGYTFGSGTRLTVV.

The chain combines TRBV19 with TRBJ2-1; D perhaps matches TRBD1 (5 bases). Trimming shortened V by 4 bases and J by 9 bases, and 16 bases separated the two germline ends. Germline loops: CDR1 LNHDA, CDR2 SQIVND (reference sequence). This CDR3 has 14 amino acids. This CDR3 is CASSTDSRLGEQFF. The DNA of the CDR3 is TGTGCCAGTAGTACCGACAGCCGCCTGGGTGAGCAGTTCTTC. The full variable domain, completed using reference TRBV19 and TRBJ2-1, is DGGITQSPKYLFRKEGQNVTLSCEQNLNHDAMYWYRQDPGQGLRLIYYSQIVNDFQKGDIAEGYSVSREKKESFPLTVTSAQKNPTAFYLCASSTDSRLGEQFFGPGTRLTVL.

J is TRBJ1-3 and V is TRBV3-1 (or the pseudogene TRBV3-2), with 10 bases matching TRBD1. The trim removed 3 bases at V and 0 bases at J, leaving 8 bases unmatched. In germline, CDR1 is LGHDT, CDR2 YNNKEL (reference sequence). The CDR3 totals 18 residues. The CDR3 region is CASSHWDRGPDSGNTIYF. CDR3 nucleotide sequence: TGTGCCAGCAGCCACTGGGACAGGGGACCCGACTCTGGAAACACCATATATTTT.

This clone was seen only a few times. The CDR3 region has the DNA TGTGCCAGCTCACCGGGAATGACAGGGGTATACGAGCAGTACGTC. As protein: CASSPGMTGVYEQYV. The V call is TRBV18, the J call TRBJ2-7; 8 bases map to TRBD1. The CDR3 has 15 residues. V lost 3 bases and J lost 4; bases outside the gene matches: 8. Per the germline V gene, CDR1 is KGHSH and CDR2 is LQKENI.

This clone was observed a single time. V gene TRBV4-3 combines with J gene TRBJ2-1; TRBD2 matches at 12 bases. CDR3 length: 16 amino acids. In germline, CDR1 is LGHNA, CDR2 YSLEER. V lost 4 bases and J lost 8; bases outside the gene matches: 9. DNA for the CDR3: TGCGCCAGCAGCCCCTCGACTAGCGGGAGCGTAGATGAGCAGTTCTTC. This codes for CASSPSTSGSVDEQFF.